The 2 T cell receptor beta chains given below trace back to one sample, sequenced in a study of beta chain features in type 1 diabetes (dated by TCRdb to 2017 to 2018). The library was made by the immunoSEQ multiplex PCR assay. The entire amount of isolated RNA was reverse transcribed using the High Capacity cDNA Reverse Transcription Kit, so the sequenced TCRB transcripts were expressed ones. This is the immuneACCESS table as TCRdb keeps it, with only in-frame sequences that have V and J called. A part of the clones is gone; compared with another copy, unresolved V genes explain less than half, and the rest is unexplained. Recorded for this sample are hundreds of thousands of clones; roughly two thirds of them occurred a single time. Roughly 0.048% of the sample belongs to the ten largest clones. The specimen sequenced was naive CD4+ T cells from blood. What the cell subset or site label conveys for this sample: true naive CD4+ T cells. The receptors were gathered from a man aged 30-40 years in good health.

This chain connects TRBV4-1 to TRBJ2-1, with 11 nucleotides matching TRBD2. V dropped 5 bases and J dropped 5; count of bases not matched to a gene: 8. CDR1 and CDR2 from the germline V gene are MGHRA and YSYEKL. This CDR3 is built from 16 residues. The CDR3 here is CASSRSGLADNNEQFF. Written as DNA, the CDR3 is TGCGCCAGCAGCAGATCGGGACTAGCGGATAACAATGAGCAGTTCTTC.

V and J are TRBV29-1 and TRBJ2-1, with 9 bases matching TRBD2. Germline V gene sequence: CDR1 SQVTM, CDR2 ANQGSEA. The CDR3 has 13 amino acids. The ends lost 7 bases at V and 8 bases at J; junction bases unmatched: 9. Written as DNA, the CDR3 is TGCAGCGGCCGGGCTAGCGGGGACGATGAGCAGTTCTTC. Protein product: CSGRASGDDEQFF.